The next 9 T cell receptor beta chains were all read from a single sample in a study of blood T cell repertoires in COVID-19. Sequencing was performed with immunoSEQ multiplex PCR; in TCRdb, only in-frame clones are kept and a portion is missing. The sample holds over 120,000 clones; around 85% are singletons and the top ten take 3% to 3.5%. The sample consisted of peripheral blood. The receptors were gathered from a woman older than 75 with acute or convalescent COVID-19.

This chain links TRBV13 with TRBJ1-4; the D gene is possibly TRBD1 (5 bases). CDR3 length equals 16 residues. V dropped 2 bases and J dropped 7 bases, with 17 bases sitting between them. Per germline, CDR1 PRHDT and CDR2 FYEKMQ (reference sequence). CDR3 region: CASSLSLTGRSEKLFF. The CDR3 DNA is TGTGCCAGCAGCTTATCCCTCACAGGTCGGAGTGAAAAACTGTTTTTT.

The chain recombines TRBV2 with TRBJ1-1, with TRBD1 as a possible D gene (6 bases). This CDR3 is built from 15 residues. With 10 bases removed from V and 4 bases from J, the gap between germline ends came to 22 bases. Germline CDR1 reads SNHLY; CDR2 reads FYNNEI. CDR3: CAILRNRDGFTEAFF. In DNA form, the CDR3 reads TGTGCCATCCTAAGGAACAGGGACGGATTCACTGAAGCTTTCTTT. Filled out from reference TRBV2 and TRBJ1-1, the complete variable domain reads EPEVTQTPSHQVTQMGQEVILRCVPISNHLYFYWYRQILGQKVEFLVSFYNNEISEKSEIFDDQFSVERPDGSNFTLKIRSTKLEDSAMYFCAILRNRDGFTEAFFGQGTRLTVV.

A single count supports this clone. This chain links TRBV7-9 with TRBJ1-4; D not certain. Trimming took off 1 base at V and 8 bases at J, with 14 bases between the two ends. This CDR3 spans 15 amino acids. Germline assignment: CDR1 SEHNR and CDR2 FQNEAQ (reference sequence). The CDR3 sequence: CASSLGAGGGEKLFF. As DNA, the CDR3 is TGTGCCAGCAGCTTAGGCGCGGGTGGAGGGGAAAAACTGTTTTTT.

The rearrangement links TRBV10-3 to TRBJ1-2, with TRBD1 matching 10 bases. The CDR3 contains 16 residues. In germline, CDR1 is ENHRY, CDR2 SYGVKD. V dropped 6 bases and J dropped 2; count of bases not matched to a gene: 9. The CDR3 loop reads CAIRRSPGQGNYGYTF. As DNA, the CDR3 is TGTGCCATCAGGAGATCCCCGGGACAGGGGAACTATGGCTACACCTTC.

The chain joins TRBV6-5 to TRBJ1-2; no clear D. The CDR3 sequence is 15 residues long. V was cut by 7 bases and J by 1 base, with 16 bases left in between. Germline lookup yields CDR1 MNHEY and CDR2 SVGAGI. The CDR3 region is CASTMVGNSNYGYTF. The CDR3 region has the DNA TGTGCCAGCACCATGGTCGGGAACAGTAACTATGGCTACACCTTC.

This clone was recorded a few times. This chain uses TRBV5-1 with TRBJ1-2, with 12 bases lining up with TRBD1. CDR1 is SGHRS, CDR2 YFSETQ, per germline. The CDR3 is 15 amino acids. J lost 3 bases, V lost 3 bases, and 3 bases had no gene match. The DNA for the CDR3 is TGCGCCAGCAGCTGGGACAGGGGGCAGGACTATGGCTACACCTTC. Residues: CASSWDRGQDYGYTF.

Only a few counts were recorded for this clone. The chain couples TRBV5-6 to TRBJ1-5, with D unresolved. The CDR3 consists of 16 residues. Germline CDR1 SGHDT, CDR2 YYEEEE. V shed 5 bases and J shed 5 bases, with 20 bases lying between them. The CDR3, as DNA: TGTGCCAGCAGTAAACTCGGGGAGGCCTCTTATCAGCCCCAGCATTTT. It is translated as CASSKLGEASYQPQHF.

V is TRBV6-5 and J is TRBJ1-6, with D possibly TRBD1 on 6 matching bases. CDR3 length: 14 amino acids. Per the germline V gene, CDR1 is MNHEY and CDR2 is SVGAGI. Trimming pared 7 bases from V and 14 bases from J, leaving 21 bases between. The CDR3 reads CASTAGAGAEALHF. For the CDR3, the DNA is TGTGCCAGCACAGCGGGGGCGGGTGCTGAGGCCCTCCACTTT.

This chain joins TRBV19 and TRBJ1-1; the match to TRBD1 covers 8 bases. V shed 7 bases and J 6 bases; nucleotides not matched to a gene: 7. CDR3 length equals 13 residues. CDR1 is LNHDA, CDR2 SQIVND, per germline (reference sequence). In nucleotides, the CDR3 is TGTGCCAGTATAACTCAGGGGGCTTCTGAAGCTTTCTTT. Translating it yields CASITQGASEAFF.